The rows below give T cell receptor beta chains drawn from one sample of a study of blood T cell repertoires in COVID-19. TCRdb keeps only in-frame clones here, not all; method: immunoSEQ multiplex PCR. The sample comprises under 150,000 clones, around 79% of which are singletons, and under 3% rests with the top ten. Source material: PBMCs or T cells enriched from blood (not recorded which). The receptors stem from a woman in her forties or fifties who had recovered from COVID-19. The CDR3 runs from the conserved cysteine through the conserved F or W. Each record gives: V gene, J gene, CDR3 protein.

v_gene: TRBV6-4; j_gene: TRBJ2-1; CDR3aa: CASSDSTSGSNEQFF
v_gene: TRBV4-1; j_gene: TRBJ2-1; CDR3aa: CASSQGPTGRYNEQFF
v_gene: TRBV19; j_gene: TRBJ1-6; CDR3aa: CASRGEPYNSPLHF
v_gene: TRBV19; j_gene: TRBJ2-7; CDR3aa: CATQLAGVHEQYF
v_gene: TRBV6-5; j_gene: TRBJ1-5; CDR3aa: CASSRDSKYQPQHF
v_gene: TRBV30; j_gene: TRBJ1-6; CDR3aa: CAWSVQAGKNSPLHF
v_gene: TRBV10-3; j_gene: TRBJ1-2; CDR3aa: CAISEGDILVRGYTF
v_gene: TRBV3-1/TRBV3-2; j_gene: TRBJ2-1; CDR3aa: CASSQGTSGGAYNEQFF
v_gene: TRBV7-2; j_gene: TRBJ1-2; CDR3aa: CASSLGFRGSEGYTF
v_gene: TRBV19; j_gene: TRBJ1-6; CDR3aa: CASSMGTGYNSPLHF
v_gene: TRBV13; j_gene: TRBJ1-1; CDR3aa: CASSLFVLGDTEAFF
v_gene: TRBV2; j_gene: TRBJ1-2; CDR3aa: CASSEERVYGYTF
v_gene: TRBV30; j_gene: TRBJ1-6; CDR3aa: CAWSGGQSLPLHF
v_gene: TRBV2; j_gene: TRBJ1-4; CDR3aa: CASRGQGELEKLFF
v_gene: TRBV5-1; j_gene: TRBJ2-7; CDR3aa: CASSSYRAHEQYF
v_gene: TRBV9; j_gene: TRBJ2-5; CDR3aa: CASSALQGALETQYF
v_gene: TRBV5-4; j_gene: TRBJ1-2; CDR3aa: CASSLTGTGLGGYTF
v_gene: TRBV24-1; j_gene: TRBJ2-7; CDR3aa: CATGLGFRGSYEQYF
v_gene: TRBV5-4; j_gene: TRBJ1-3; CDR3aa: CASSLPGASGNTIYF
v_gene: TRBV19; j_gene: TRBJ2-5; CDR3aa: CASSALTSGEKETQYF
v_gene: TRBV28; j_gene: TRBJ2-7; CDR3aa: CASSSRQGEYYEQYF
v_gene: TRBV20-1; j_gene: TRBJ1-3; CDR3aa: CSARSGNTIYF
v_gene: TRBV3-1/TRBV3-2; j_gene: TRBJ1-5; CDR3aa: CASSQGQLLNQPQHF
v_gene: TRBV7-9; j_gene: TRBJ1-1; CDR3aa: CASSLVTMNTEAFF
v_gene: TRBV28; j_gene: TRBJ2-7; CDR3aa: CASSFQSGIAYEQYF
v_gene: TRBV19; j_gene: TRBJ2-7; CDR3aa: CASSIVASGRWYEQYF
v_gene: TRBV7-3; j_gene: TRBJ2-7; CDR3aa: CASSPSSGEQYF
v_gene: TRBV5-6; j_gene: TRBJ1-2; CDR3aa: CASSLGQGNYGYTF
v_gene: TRBV5-8; j_gene: TRBJ2-3; CDR3aa: CASSLAPTGWADTQYF
v_gene: TRBV5-4; j_gene: TRBJ2-5; CDR3aa: CASSPKASGGKETQYF
v_gene: TRBV28; j_gene: TRBJ1-5; CDR3aa: CASSLDRYNQPQHF
v_gene: TRBV11-2; j_gene: TRBJ1-3; CDR3aa: CASSLTLGGSGNTIYF
v_gene: TRBV10-2; j_gene: TRBJ2-3; CDR3aa: CASSLGDTQYF
v_gene: TRBV29-1; j_gene: TRBJ2-2; CDR3aa: CSVQQGLTGELFF
v_gene: TRBV5-6; j_gene: TRBJ2-7; CDR3aa: CASSLRLRASYEQYF
v_gene: TRBV10-3; j_gene: TRBJ2-1; CDR3aa: CAIRETSGQYNEQFF
v_gene: TRBV6-5; j_gene: TRBJ2-5; CDR3aa: CASSYSGGETQYF
v_gene: TRBV20-1; j_gene: TRBJ1-1; CDR3aa: CSAPENTEAFF
v_gene: TRBV7-2; j_gene: TRBJ2-1; CDR3aa: CASSLFAGGLTYNEQFF
v_gene: TRBV5-1; j_gene: TRBJ2-5; CDR3aa: CASSLAGYRGTETQYF
v_gene: TRBV10-3; j_gene: TRBJ1-1; CDR3aa: CAISDSGASEAFF
v_gene: TRBV7-6; j_gene: TRBJ1-1; CDR3aa: CASSSQGGLMNTEAFF
v_gene: TRBV6-5; j_gene: TRBJ1-1; CDR3aa: CASNLARTEAFF
v_gene: TRBV5-5; j_gene: TRBJ2-3; CDR3aa: CASSANDRAPDTQYF
v_gene: TRBV12-3/TRBV12-4; j_gene: TRBJ2-1; CDR3aa: CASSIYNEQFF
v_gene: TRBV5-6; j_gene: TRBJ2-2; CDR3aa: CASSEPGQGWTRTELFF